A selection of T cell receptor beta chains follows, all from one sample in a study of blood T cell repertoires in COVID-19. Libraries were prepared by immunoSEQ multiplex PCR; TCRdb keeps only in-frame clonotypes and omits some of them. The sample records about 120,000 clones, 85% to 90% being singletons. Sequenced input: peripheral blood. These receptors were obtained from a man between 65 and 85 years old who had recovered from COVID-19. CDR3s include the opening cysteine and the closing phenylalanine or tryptophan. A D gene is named only where the DNA matches it firmly. Expanded clones are given a class, and other clones once, few, many or no size at all.

abundance,v_gene,j_gene,d_gene,CDR3nt,CDR3aa
-,TRBV10-2,TRBJ2-1,-,TGCGCCAGCAGTGAGTATCCGTACAATGAGCAGTTCTTC,CASSEYPYNEQFF
-,TRBV6-5,TRBJ2-1,TRBD2,TGTGCCAGCAGTTACCAGAGCGGGGGGGGTTACAATGAGCAGTTCTTC,CASSYQSGGGYNEQFF
-,TRBV5-1,TRBJ1-6,-,TGCGCCAGCAGCTTGGGAGTGGGCTCACCCCTCCACTTT,CASSLGVGSPLHF
-,TRBV7-9,TRBJ2-1,-,TGTGCCAGCAGCCATAGGACACTAAATGAGCAGTTCTTC,CASSHRTLNEQFF
many,TRBV5-1,TRBJ2-1,-,TGCGCCAGCAGCCCGTCAGGGGTTCGGCACAATGAGCAGTTCTTC,CASSPSGVRHNEQFF
-,TRBV24-1,TRBJ1-1,TRBD1,TGTGCCACCAGTGATGCCTCAGGGGGGAGCACTGAAGCTTTCTTT,CATSDASGGSTEAFF
-,TRBV5-1,TRBJ1-3,TRBD1,TGCGCCAGCAGCCTGCGACAGGGTCCTCCCCTCTCCTCTGGAAACACCATATATTTT,CASSLRQGPPLSSGNTIYF
once,TRBV4-3,TRBJ2-3,TRBD2,TGCGCCAGCAGCCAAGGGGGAGGGAGACTAGCGCCTAGCACAGATACGCAGTATTTT,CASSQGGGRLAPSTDTQYF
-,TRBV21-1,TRBJ2-1,-,-,CASSKKWGQGNNEQFF
-,TRBV28,TRBJ1-2,-,TGTGCCAGCAGTTTATTAAGGGGTCGTGGCTACACCTTC,CASSLLRGRGYTF
-,TRBV7-9,TRBJ2-5,TRBD2,TGTGCCAGCAGCCTTACTAGCGGGGGGATTGAGACCCAGTACTTC,CASSLTSGGIETQYF
-,TRBV10-1,TRBJ2-1,-,TGCGCCAGCAGTGGGACTGGCGGCGTTGAGCAGTTCTTC,CASSGTGGVEQFF
-,TRBV10-3,TRBJ1-2,-,TGTGCCATCAGGGGCGTGGGTCTGGACTATGGCTACACCTTC,CAIRGVGLDYGYTF
-,TRBV5-4,TRBJ1-2,TRBD1,TGTGCCAGCAGCTTGGGTCGGGACAGGGGGGGTGGCTACACCTTC,CASSLGRDRGGGYTF
once,TRBV6-6,TRBJ1-4,-,TGTGCCAGCAGTCCACAGGGAATGGGTGAAAAACTGTTTTTT,CASSPQGMGEKLFF
-,TRBV7-2,TRBJ1-2,TRBD1,TGTGCCAGCAGCCCCGGACAGGGTGACGGCTACACCTTC,CASSPGQGDGYTF
-,TRBV5-5,TRBJ1-1,-,TGTGCCAGCAGCTTTTTCTCCAGGGTGAACACTGAAGCTTTCTTT,CASSFFSRVNTEAFF
once,TRBV27,TRBJ2-1,-,TGTGCCAGCAGTTTCGGAGGATCCACCTACAATGAGCAGTTCTTC,CASSFGGSTYNEQFF
-,TRBV7-2,TRBJ2-7,-,TGTGCCAGCACCACAGGGTTGCGCGAGCAGTACTTC,CASTTGLREQYF
-,TRBV4-2,TRBJ2-1,TRBD2,TGTGCCAGCAGCCAAGTCCTAGCGGGGGTCGGGGATGAGCAGTTCTTC,CASSQVLAGVGDEQFF
-,TRBV10-3,TRBJ1-5,-,TGTGCCATCAGTGGGGAATCATACAGGGCACCGCCATCAGCCCAGCATTTT,CAISGESYRAPPSAQHF
-,TRBV4-2,TRBJ1-6,TRBD1,TGTGCCAGCAGCCAAGAGGGGGTGACAGGGGCAAATTCACCCCTCCACTTT,CASSQEGVTGANSPLHF
-,TRBV27,TRBJ1-2,-,TGTGCCAGCAGAACTTTTGACGGAAACAGGCGGCGGGGCTTATTTGGCTACACCTTC,CASRTFDGNRRRGLFGYTF
-,TRBV5-6,TRBJ1-2,-,TGTGCCAGCAGCGGATCGATAATTAGCAACTATGGCTACACCTTC,CASSGSIISNYGYTF
-,TRBV27,TRBJ2-1,TRBD2,TGTGCCAGCAGTATACGGGGGGGCCAGGTTTTGGAGCAGTTCTTC,CASSIRGGQVLEQFF
-,TRBV15,TRBJ1-4,-,TGTGCCACCAGCAGACGACAGGATGAAAAACTGTTTTTT,CATSRRQDEKLFF
-,TRBV7-2,TRBJ2-7,-,TGTGCCAGCAGCCGCTTAAGTAGTGTTCAGGGCCTTTCCTACGAGCAGTACTTC,CASSRLSSVQGLSYEQYF
-,TRBV6-5,TRBJ2-7,TRBD1,TGTGCCAGCAGGATACCGGGACAGTCCTACGAGCAGTACTTC,CASRIPGQSYEQYF
-,TRBV28,TRBJ2-7,TRBD1,TGTGCCAGCAGTTATAGTGCCGGGACAGGGATTCACGAGCAGTACTTC,CASSYSAGTGIHEQYF
-,TRBV7-3,TRBJ2-1,-,TGTGCCAGCAGCCCCCGTGGCAGGGCGGCCTCCTACAATGAGCAGTTCTTC,CASSPRGRAASYNEQFF
few,TRBV19,TRBJ1-6,-,TGTGCCAGTAGTATGGCAAGACTTAATTCACCCCTCCACTTT,CASSMARLNSPLHF
-,TRBV9,TRBJ1-1,TRBD1,TGTGCCAGCAGCGCCGACAGGGGCGACACTGAAGCTTTCTTT,CASSADRGDTEAFF
once,TRBV25-1,TRBJ2-1,TRBD1,TGTGCCAGCAGTAAACAGGGGCAGGTTCGCAATGAGCAGTTCTTC,CASSKQGQVRNEQFF
-,TRBV20-1,TRBJ2-5,TRBD2,TGCAGTGCTAGTCCGGGACTAGCGGGCTTTTGGGAGACCCAGTACTTC,CSASPGLAGFWETQYF
-,TRBV7-6,TRBJ2-1,TRBD1,TGTGCCAGCAGCGAGGGACAGGGGGCGCTTCTAGGAGAGCAGTTCTTC,CASSEGQGALLGEQFF
-,TRBV5-1,TRBJ1-6,TRBD1,TGCGCCAGCACCTCAGGAGGGACAGGGGGTTCACCCCTCCACTTT,CASTSGGTGGSPLHF
-,TRBV5-4,TRBJ2-3,TRBD2,TGTGCCAGCAGCTTGGGTAGCGGGGGGGGAGATACGCAGTATTTT,CASSLGSGGGDTQYF
-,TRBV10-3,TRBJ2-3,-,TGTGCCATCAGTGATGGGCTAGCAACCACAGATACGCAGTATTTT,CAISDGLATTDTQYF
-,TRBV11-2,TRBJ2-7,TRBD1,TGTGCCAGCAGCTTCCGGACAGGGGGCCTCGGGGAGTACTTC,CASSFRTGGLGEYF
-,TRBV15,TRBJ1-1,-,TGTGCCACCAGCGAGGGGGTCGCACCTGAAGCTTTCTTT,CATSEGVAPEAFF
few,TRBV5-1,TRBJ2-1,-,TGCGCCAGCAGCCGTGGACAGACCTCCTACAATGAGCAGTTCTTC,CASSRGQTSYNEQFF
-,TRBV9,TRBJ2-7,-,TGTGCCAGCAGCCCCACAGGAGGGAGCTCCTACGAGCAGTACTTC,CASSPTGGSSYEQYF
-,TRBV7-2,TRBJ1-4,TRBD1,TGTGCCAGCAGCGAAACGAGGGGACAGGGGCCGGAAAAACTGTTTTTT,CASSETRGQGPEKLFF
-,TRBV6-7,TRBJ1-5,-,TGTGCCAGCAGTTCCCGAAGGGGGATCGGTCAGCCCCAGCATTTT,CASSSRRGIGQPQHF
once,TRBV28,TRBJ1-1,-,TGTGCCAGCAGGCCGGGACAAATCACTGAAGCTTTCTTT,CASRPGQITEAFF